The 24 T cell receptor beta chains below come from one sample, sequenced in a study of blood T cell repertoires in COVID-19. Clones were sequenced by immunoSEQ multiplex PCR, and TCRdb holds only the in-frame ones, with some missing. The data contain hundreds of thousands of clones, around 83% of them singletons. The specimen was peripheral blood. The receptors were sampled from a woman in her forties or fifties with acute or convalescent COVID-19.

The chain recombines TRBV7-9 with TRBJ2-7; TRBD2 aligns across 8 bases. Germline CDR1 is SEHNR and CDR2 is FQNEAQ (reference sequence). The CDR3 loop spans 16 amino acids. The trim removed 3 bases at V and 3 bases at J, leaving 10 bases unmatched. The CDR3 nucleotides read TGTGCCAGCAGCTTCTACCGCCCACTAGCGGTCTACGAGCAGTACTTC. Translating gives CASSFYRPLAVYEQYF.

This chain joins TRBV4-2 and TRBJ2-5; possible D gene TRBD2, 5 bases. The germline CDR1 and CDR2 sequences are LGHNA and YNFKEQ. The CDR3 contains 13 residues. Trimming pared 4 bases from V and 2 bases from J, leaving 8 bases between. CDR3 nucleotide sequence: TGTGCCAGCAGCCGCGGGCGGCAAGAGACCCAGTACTTC. Translated: CASSRGRQETQYF.

This sequence joins TRBV18 and TRBJ1-1; the match to TRBD1 covers 7 bases. Germline V lookup: CDR1 KGHSH, CDR2 LQKENI. The CDR3 runs 13 residues. With V trimmed by 4 bases and J by 11 bases, 10 bases remained unmatched. CDR3 sequence reads: CASSLGTDVQAFF. Written as DNA, the CDR3 is TGTGCCAGCTCACTCGGGACAGACGTGCAGGCTTTCTTT.

This clone was detected a few times. This sequence joins TRBV2 and TRBJ1-4; TRBD1 might be the D (5 bases). This CDR3 region has 15 residues. Trimming cost V 1 base and J 3 bases, with 9 bases left between them. The germline V gene encodes CDR1 SNHLY and CDR2 FYNNEI. The CDR3 reads CASSEVGAANEKLFF. The CDR3 DNA reads TGTGCCAGCAGTGAAGTAGGGGCAGCTAATGAAAAACTGTTTTTT.

The chain has TRBV25-1 and TRBJ2-2; tentatively, D is TRBD1 (5 bases). Germline V gives CDR1 MGHDK, CDR2 SYGVNS. The CDR3 runs 17 residues. Deletions cut 3 bases from V and 0 bases from J, with 14 bases between. The CDR3 DNA sequence: TGTGCCAGCAGTGATTGGTGGGGCAGCGCGAACACCGGGGAGCTGTTTTTT. This encodes CASSDWWGSANTGELFF. Supplemented by reference TRBV25-1 and TRBJ2-2, the full variable domain reads EADIYQTPRYLVIGTGKKITLECSQTMGHDKMYWYQQDPGMELHLIHYSYGVNSTEKGDLSSESTVSRIRTEHFPLTLESARPSHTSQYLCASSDWWGSANTGELFFGEGSRLTVL.

V is TRBV9 and J is TRBJ2-7, with a tentative D call TRBD2 (5 bases). V was shortened by 4 bases and J by 3 bases, with 8 bases between the two germline ends. This CDR3 spans 12 amino acids. CDR1 is SGDLS, CDR2 YYNGEE, per germline. CDR3 in amino acids: CASSPRDYEQYF. The CDR3 DNA reads as TGTGCCAGCAGCCCCCGGGACTACGAGCAGTACTTC.

In this sample, this clone turned up a few times. The chain has TRBV7-2 and TRBJ2-7; D is perhaps TRBD1 (6 bases). The germline gives CDR1 SGHTA, CDR2 FQGNSA. V was shortened by 5 bases and J by 7 bases, with 18 bases between the two germline ends. The CDR3 is 14 amino acids. CDR3 residues: CASSPGRGSGEQYF. CDR3 DNA: TGTGCCAGCAGCCCCGGCAGGGGTTCAGGGGAGCAGTACTTC.

The chain employs TRBV28 and TRBJ1-1; TRBD1 matches at 7 bases. J gave up 3 bases and V 10 bases, and 11 bases lay outside the gene matches. This CDR3 is 14 amino acids long. Looked up from germline, CDR1 is MDHEN and CDR2 is SYDVKM. CDR3 sequence (DNA): TGTGCCACCACAGACAACAGGGGCGACACTGAAGCTTTCTTT. Amino acids: CATTDNRGDTEAFF.

The sample holds a few counts of this clone. The chain combines TRBV29-1 with TRBJ1-1; 7 nucleotides match TRBD1. Germline V gene data show CDR1 as SQVTM and CDR2 as ANQGSEA. With V trimmed by 7 bases and J by 6 bases, 11 bases remained unmatched. The CDR3 length is 13 residues. The CDR3 spells CSAVTGKHAEAFF. The CDR3 bases are TGCAGCGCTGTGACAGGGAAGCACGCTGAAGCTTTCTTT.

This clone was detected once. The chain uses TRBV2 and TRBJ2-6; D is ambiguous. Trimming took 4 bases from V and 1 from J, leaving 5 bases between them. The germline V gene has CDR1 SNHLY and CDR2 FYNNEI. This CDR3 has 14 residues. CDR3 nucleotide sequence: TGTGCCAGCAGTGTTAATTCTGGGGCCAACGTCCTGACTTTC. Protein sequence: CASSVNSGANVLTF.

This chain connects TRBV10-3 to TRBJ2-3, with TRBD1 matching 8 bases. CDR3 length: 14 amino acids. CDR1 and CDR2 (germline): ENHRY, SYGVKD. The V segment lost 7 bases and the J segment 4 bases; nucleotides outside the gene matches: 7. The CDR3 protein is CAINDRGFADTQYF. The CDR3 bases are TGTGCCATCAACGACAGGGGTTTTGCAGATACGCAGTATTTT.

This clone was seen a single time. This rearrangement joins TRBV29-1 to TRBJ1-4; TRBD1 might be the D (5 bases). V gave up 3 bases and J gave up 2 bases, with 7 bases separating them. Looked up from germline, CDR1 is SQVTM and CDR2 is ANQGSEA. CDR3 length equals 13 residues. DNA of the CDR3: TGCAGCGTTGATGGGGGGACTAATGAAAAACTGTTTTTT. This codes for CSVDGGTNEKLFF.

This clone was counted once. The chain combines TRBV14 with TRBJ2-1; the D is unclear. This CDR3 comprises 16 residues. Trimming left V 1 base short and J 0 bases short, with 10 bases between. Germline V gives CDR1 SGHDN, CDR2 FVKESK. CDR3 nucleotides: TGTGCCAGCAGCCAAGTGTGGGCGAGCTCCTACAATGAGCAGTTCTTC. Protein: CASSQVWASSYNEQFF. Supplemented by reference TRBV14 and TRBJ2-1, the full variable domain reads EAGVTQFPSHSVIEKGQTVTLRCDPISGHDNLYWYRRVMGKEIKFLLHFVKESKQDESGMPNNRFLAERTGGTYSTLKVQPAELEDSGVYFCASSQVWASSYNEQFFGPGTRLTVL.

The chain links TRBV30 to TRBJ1-2; D is possibly TRBD1 (5 bases). The CDR3 has 13 residues. Trimming cost V 0 bases and J 7 bases, with 12 bases left between them. Germline CDR1 and CDR2: GTSNPN and SVGIG (reference sequence). CDR3 in DNA: TGTGCCTGGAGTGTCGGGGGATTGGGTGGCTACACCTTC. It translates to CAWSVGGLGGYTF.

This chain connects TRBV5-1 to TRBJ2-7; 7 nucleotides match TRBD2. Germline values: CDR1 SGHRS, CDR2 YFSETQ. V dropped 5 bases and J dropped 6; count of bases not matched to a gene: 11. CDR3 length equals 14 residues. The CDR3 loop reads CASRTIPGGGEQYF. The CDR3 DNA follows: TGCGCCAGCAGAACTATACCTGGGGGGGGCGAGCAGTACTTC.

The chain recombines TRBV5-1 with TRBJ2-5; 7 bases are shared with TRBD1. V lost 4 bases to trimming and J lost 3 bases; unmatched junction nucleotides: 9. CDR3 length: 15 amino acids. Germline CDR1 and CDR2: SGHRS and YFSETQ. The CDR3 here is CASSDPRDSEETQYF. The DNA for the CDR3 is TGCGCCAGCAGCGACCCCCGGGACAGTGAAGAGACCCAGTACTTC. Looking up the rest from reference TRBV5-1 and TRBJ2-5 gives the full variable domain: KAGVTQTPRYLIKTRGQQVTLSCSPISGHRSVSWYQQTPGQGLQFLFEYFSETQRNKGNFPGRFSGRQFSNSRSEMNVSTLELGDSALYLCASSDPRDSEETQYFGPGTRLLVL.

The genes are TRBV7-8 and TRBJ1-1; possibly TRBD1 for D (6 bases). The CDR3 spans 13 residues. Germline assignment: CDR1 SGHVS and CDR2 FQNEAQ. V lost 5 bases to trimming and J lost 3 bases, with 10 bases between them. DNA for the CDR3: TGTGCCAGCAGCCGGACAGTCGACACTGAAGCTTTCTTT. Amino acid sequence: CASSRTVDTEAFF.

The CDR3 nucleotides read TGTGCCAGTAACCCGGGACTAGCGGGAGAGGGGACCCAGTACTTC. It codes for CASNPGLAGEGTQYF. This chain links TRBV6-5 with TRBJ2-5; TRBD2 matches 14 bases. The CDR3 consists of 15 residues. Germline assignment: CDR1 MNHEY and CDR2 SVGAGI. Germline trimming cut 9 bases from V and 7 bases from J; bases unmatched to any gene: 10.

This clone was counted between two and nine times. V and J are TRBV13 and TRBJ1-6; D is undetermined. The CDR3 totals 14 residues. V lost 0 bases and J lost 9, with 9 bases in between. Germline CDR1 reads PRHDT; CDR2 reads FYEKMQ (reference sequence). DNA of the CDR3: TGTGCCAGCAGCTTAGGGAACAGTGGTTCACCCCTCCACTTT. Amino acids: CASSLGNSGSPLHF.

The chain uses TRBV6-1 and TRBJ2-1; TRBD2 agrees at 13 bases. Germline V gene data show CDR1 as MNHNS and CDR2 as SASEGT. V dropped 4 bases and J dropped 7; count of bases not matched to a gene: 7. The CDR3 runs to 16 residues. The CDR3 bases are TGTGCCAGCAGTGGGACTCGGACTAGCGGGAGAAATGAGCAGTTCTTC. Its protein is CASSGTRTSGRNEQFF.

The chain is built from TRBV10-3 and TRBJ1-2, with D unresolved. CDR3 length equals 13 residues. Germline CDR1 is ENHRY and CDR2 is SYGVKD. Deletions cut 0 bases from V and 8 bases from J, with 10 bases between. DNA for the CDR3: TGTGCCATCAGTGAGTCGGGCATCCAGGGCTACACCTTC. This encodes CAISESGIQGYTF.

The rearrangement links TRBV11-2 to TRBJ1-1, with D perhaps matching TRBD1 (5 bases). This CDR3 has 13 amino acids. The V and J ends lost 2 bases and 1 base respectively, with 5 bases between them. Germline V gene lookup returns CDR1 SGHAT and CDR2 FQNNGV. The CDR3 protein is CASSLQGNTEAFF. DNA for the CDR3: TGTGCCAGCAGCTTACAGGGGAACACTGAAGCTTTCTTT.

The gene calls are TRBV28 and TRBJ1-2, with D tentatively TRBD1 (5 bases). V was pared by 6 bases and J by 6 bases, with 8 bases between. This CDR3 region has 11 residues. Germline CDR1 MDHEN, CDR2 SYDVKM. This chain's CDR3 is CASSPRDGYTF. CDR3 bases: TGTGCCAGCAGCCCCAGGGATGGCTACACCTTC.

The gene calls are TRBV5-6 and TRBJ2-5; D is unresolved. This CDR3 is built from 14 residues. The V end was cut by 0 bases, the J end by 2 bases, with 8 bases between. The V gene's germline CDR1 is SGHDT and CDR2 YYEEEE. The CDR3 loop reads CASSLAAAQETQYF. CDR3 nucleotides: TGTGCCAGCAGCTTGGCGGCGGCTCAAGAGACCCAGTACTTC.